The table lists the clone carrying this T cell receptor (beta chain) with many counts. What it binds is not known. The sample belongs to a study of metastatic and nonmetastatic thyroid tumors. The wider study: Repertoires of blood and of tissue (tumor or nodule) from malignant and benign thyroid patients were compared. Study-level points and caveats: Across blood and tumor, TCR beta diversity in malignant thyroid tumors was reportedly significantly higher than in benign nodules.

Per the study methods: Differences in CDR3 between clinicopathological groups were drawn on to build a classifier intended to discriminate distant-metastatic papillary thyroid cancer patients. TCRdb re-analyzed the PCR reads using MiXCR. The V and J calls here are based on TCRdb, not the publication. The data hold tens of thousands of clones, with roughly a fifth observed a single time. Germline loops: CDR1 MNHEY, CDR2 SVGEGT. The CDR3 extends over 15 amino acids. The V end lost 0 bases, the J end lost 7 bases, and 13 bases lay between the germline ends. Patients were all untreated before their thyroid surgery.

Material: blood. The chain couples TRBV6-2 or TRBV6-3 to TRBJ1-5; weak D call: TRBD1 (6 bases). This sequence was found in a female donor with papillary thyroid cancer or a benign thyroid nodule (not recorded which). Some clones in this sample may be carry-over from other donors' samples. CDR3 coding DNA: TGTGCCAGCAGTTACTCATGGGGGCCCAAACAGCCCCAGCATTTT. It translates to CASSYSWGPKQPQHF.